This TCR beta chain comes out of a study of cytomegalovirus exposure and HLA in healthy donors. A note on this clone: Its antigen is currently unknown.

The germline V gene encodes CDR1 SGHDN and CDR2 FVKESK. The CDR3 totals 13 residues. The V end lost 2 bases, the J end lost 7 bases, and 8 bases lay between the germline ends. General study results and limits: A later analysis reportedly found that, within productive TCRs, an Asian-associated ancestry cluster had fewer N-insertions than the mean observed across the roughly 700 donors. Available immune exposure information covered CMV serostatus only. Within a later analysis, the majority of CMV-associated TCR beta chains appeared HLA-restricted. Reports indicate that TCR beta sequences accurately predicted the HLA-A and HLA-B alleles of most subjects.

Primers: 60 Vbeta forward and 13 Jbeta reverse. The method was immunoSEQ multiplex PCR; TCRdb's version includes in-frame clones alone and lacks a portion of them. The sample has 130,000 or so clones; the top ten hold about 1.6%. Sequences were obtained from PBMCs. The chain joins TRBV14 to TRBJ2-2; D possibly corresponds to TRBD1 (5 bases). This clonotype was sampled from a woman aged 40 to 50 in good health and CMV-seronegative. The CDR3 here is CASSQQGLGELFF. The CDR3 coding sequence is TGTGCCAGCAGCCAACAGGGTCTCGGGGAGCTGTTTTTT.